These 27 T cell receptor beta chains came from one sample sequenced in a study of post-analysis software for immune sequencing data. Points from the study as a whole: Patients had higher frequencies than controls of a few TRBV segments, including TRBV5-6, TRBV5-1 and TRBV20-1.

Presence of unique molecular identifiers characterized the TCR beta cDNA libraries. In TCRdb, the PCR reads were re-called with MiXCR into one record per CDR3 protein. The data contain hundreds of thousands of distinct CDR3 sequences, 44% of them singletons. The antigens these receptors bind are not known. Specimen: blood. These receptors were obtained from a girl aged 10 to 17 with multiple sclerosis.

This chain uses TRBV4-2 with TRBJ2-1, with TRBD1 identical over 9 bases. CDR3 length: 15 amino acids. Germline CDR1 and CDR2: LGHNA and YNFKEQ. V gave up 3 bases and J gave up 6 bases; unmatched junction bases: 6. CDR3: CASSHPGTGINEQFF. The CDR3 nucleotides read TGTGCCAGCAGCCATCCGGGGACAGGGATCAATGAGCAGTTCTTC.

The chain uses TRBV6-6 and TRBJ2-7, with D perhaps being TRBD1 or TRBD2 (5 bases each). CDR3 length equals 14 residues. Between the trimmed V and J ends, which lost 7 bases and 6 bases, there was a span of 19 bases. The V gene's germline CDR1 is MNHNY and CDR2 SVGAGI (reference sequence). Here the CDR3 DNA reads TGTGCCAGCAACGGGTTCGGGGCGGATTCCGAGCAGTACTTC. Protein product: CASNGFGADSEQYF.

This clonotype was seen a handful of times. The chain couples TRBV20-1 to TRBJ2-5, with 8 bases identical to TRBD2. The DNA end favors TRBJ2-7, so the J call may be wrong. This CDR3 spans 13 amino acids. CDR1 DFQATT and CDR2 SNEGSKA come from the germline V gene (reference sequence). The CDR3 sequence is CSASSSGTYEQYF. CDR3 nucleotide sequence: TGCAGTGCTAGTAGTAGCGGGACCTACGAGCAGTACTTC.

The rearrangement links TRBV7-9 to TRBJ2-1, with unresolved D. Germline V gene lookup returns CDR1 SEHNR and CDR2 FQNEAQ (reference sequence). The length of the CDR3 is 11 residues. V was trimmed by 10 bases and J by 5 bases, leaving 9 bases between them. In DNA form, the CDR3 reads TGTGCCACCATCGTCAACAATGAGCAGTTCTTC. Translation gives CATIVNNEQFF.

This clonotype has only a few counts. The junction differs from germline at one of its ends, possibly a read error. The chain carries TRBV6-5 and TRBJ1-2; 7 nucleotides agree with TRBD1. This CDR3 comprises 11 residues. Germline lookup yields CDR1 MNHEY and CDR2 SVGAGI. CDR3 residues: CASVTGDGYTF. The CDR3 DNA is TGTGCCAGCGTCACAGGGGATGGCTACACTTTC.

V gene TRBV27 combines with J gene TRBJ1-6, with D unresolved. Trimming left V 0 bases short and J 9 bases short, with 18 bases between. The CDR3 consists of 17 residues. Germline CDR1 is MNHEY and CDR2 is SMNVEV (reference sequence). For the CDR3, the DNA is TGTGCCAGCAGTTTATCTCCCCTGGCGGCCGGTGGTTCACCCCTCCACTTT. Its protein is CASSLSPLAAGGSPLHF.

The chain joins TRBV29-1 to TRBJ2-1; a possible D gene is TRBD2 (6 bases). V lost 3 bases and J lost 16, with 13 bases in between. CDR3 size: 10 residues. Germline V CDR1 and CDR2: SQVTM, ANQGSEA. The CDR3 here is CSVDGTEAFF. The CDR3 region has the DNA TGCAGCGTTGACGGGACTGAAGCTTTCTTC.

J is TRBJ2-3 and V is TRBV10-3; D is tentatively TRBD1 or TRBD2 (5 bases each). Trimming shortened V by 0 bases and J by 2 bases, and 6 bases separated the two germline ends. The CDR3 is made up of 14 amino acids. Germline V gene lookup returns CDR1 ENHRY and CDR2 SYGVKD. Here the CDR3 DNA reads TGTGCCATCAGTGAGTCAGGGACCACAGATACGCAGTATTTT. Translating it yields CAISESGTTDTQYF.

This clonotype has only a few counts. The chain joins TRBV10-3 to TRBJ1-2; 7 bases map to TRBD1. Germline V lookup: CDR1 ENHRY, CDR2 SYGVKD. CDR3 length equals 15 residues. The ends lost 6 bases at V and 3 bases at J; junction bases unmatched: 10. CDR3 in amino acids: CAISTNDRADYGYTF. For the CDR3, the DNA is TGTGCCATCAGCACCAACGACAGGGCCGACTATGGCTACACCTTC.

This clonotype occurred a few times. The V and J genes are TRBV5-1 and TRBJ2-5; D not certain. Looked up from germline, CDR1 is SGHRS and CDR2 is YFSETQ. There are 14 residues in the CDR3. V lost 4 bases and J 5 bases, leaving 15 bases between the germline ends. CDR3 coding DNA: TGCGCCAGCAGCAGCCTAAGGCAAACGGAGACCCAGTACTTC. It encodes CASSSLRQTETQYF.

This clonotype was seen ten or more times. The chain combines TRBV9 with TRBJ2-6; the D is unclear. V lost 4 bases, J lost 4 bases, and 6 bases lay in between. This CDR3 region has 13 residues. Germline CDR1 SGDLS, CDR2 YYNGEE. The DNA of the CDR3 is TGTGCCAGCAGCTTGCGGGGGGCCAACGTCCTGACTTTC. Its translation: CASSLRGANVLTF.

The rearrangement uses TRBV5-1 and TRBJ2-5; perhaps TRBD2 as D (5 bases). The CDR3 is 13 residues long. Trimming cost V 7 bases and J 5 bases, with 15 bases left between them. The germline V gene has CDR1 SGHRS and CDR2 YFSETQ. CDR3 bases: TGCGCCAGCGCGGGTCGGGGTCCGGAGACCCAGTACTTC. Its protein is CASAGRGPETQYF.

This clonotype was seen a handful of times. The DNA for the CDR3 is TGTGCCAGCACTCCGGGACAACGCACAGATACGCAGTATTTT. Amino acid sequence: CASTPGQRTDTQYF. This chain links TRBV12-3 or TRBV12-4 with TRBJ2-3; D may be TRBD1 (6 bases). This CDR3 has 14 residues. Trimming shortened V by 7 bases and J by 1 base, and 12 bases separated the two germline ends.

The chain links TRBV20-1 to TRBJ1-2; D is ambiguous. Trimming removed 3 bases at V and 7 bases at J, with 3 bases between. This CDR3 has 9 amino acids. Germline V CDR1 and CDR2: DFQATT, SNEGSKA (reference sequence). Here the CDR3 reads CSASPGYTF. CDR3 DNA: TGCAGTGCTAGCCCTGGCTACACCTTC.

The chain combines TRBV12-3 or TRBV12-4 with TRBJ2-1; possibly TRBD1 or TRBD2 for D (6 bases each). The CDR3 sequence is 13 residues long. Trimming cost V 5 bases and J 10 bases, with 15 bases left between them. The CDR3 DNA reads TGTGCCAGCAGTCCGGGACTCCAGGGGGAGCAGTTCTTC. Translation: CASSPGLQGEQFF.

The rearrangement joins TRBV5-6 to TRBJ2-1, with D perhaps assigned TRBD1 or TRBD2 (5 bases each). The CDR3 runs to 16 residues. Germline-derived CDR1 and CDR2 are SGHDT and YYEEEE. The V end was cut by 1 base, the J end by 7 bases, with 18 bases between. In nucleotides, the CDR3 is TGTGCCAGCAGCTTGTTTAGCAGGGCAGAGGGGAATGAGCAGTTCTTC. It specifies CASSLFSRAEGNEQFF.

The chain recombines TRBV6-6 with TRBJ2-1, with D tentatively TRBD1 or TRBD2 (5 bases each). The germline V gene encodes CDR1 MNHNY and CDR2 SVGAGI (reference sequence). The CDR3 runs 14 residues. V lost 0 bases to trimming and J lost 8 bases, with 11 bases between them. The CDR3 DNA is TGTGCCAGCAGTTACTCGTCCAGGGACGATGAGCAGTTCTTC. It encodes CASSYSSRDDEQFF.

This clonotype was recorded a few times. This rearrangement joins TRBV2 to TRBJ2-5; no definite D call. With 2 bases removed from V and 4 bases from J, the gap between germline ends came to 8 bases. Germline CDR1 reads SNHLY; CDR2 reads FYNNEI. The CDR3 extends over 13 amino acids. CDR3 nucleotides: TGTGCCAGCAGTGAAATGGATGGAGAGACCCAGTACTTC. Protein product: CASSEMDGETQYF.

This clonotype has just a few counts. This chain joins TRBV12-3 or TRBV12-4 and TRBJ2-3, with a tentative D call TRBD1 (5 bases). Trimming left V 1 base short and J 2 bases short, with 7 bases between. The CDR3 sequence is 14 residues long. CDR3 loop: CASSLEQVTDTQYF. CDR3 in DNA: TGTGCCAGCAGTTTAGAACAGGTCACAGATACGCAGTATTTT.

This clonotype was counted many times. This rearrangement joins TRBV4-1 to TRBJ1-2, with unresolved D. The CDR3 contains 15 residues. Germline V gives CDR1 MGHRA, CDR2 YSYEKL. V lost 0 bases and J lost 8, with 16 bases in between. In DNA, the CDR3 is TGCGCCAGCAGCCAAGACCGCCAGAGGAAGGACGGCTACACCTTC. Translated, it gives CASSQDRQRKDGYTF.

For the CDR3, the DNA is TGTGCCAGCAGCTTAGCCCCGACTCCCGGGGAGACCCAGTACTTC. Protein: CASSLAPTPGETQYF. The chain has TRBV7-2 and TRBJ2-5; D is unclear. Per the germline V gene, CDR1 is SGHTA and CDR2 is FQGNSA. The CDR3 is 15 amino acids. Trimming cost V 0 bases and J 5 bases, with 13 bases left between them.

V and J are TRBV7-9 and TRBJ1-2, with no clear D. The CDR3 has 12 residues. Germline V CDR1 and CDR2: SEHNR, FQNEAQ (reference sequence). V lost 5 bases and J lost 8, with 12 bases in between. CDR3 nucleotide sequence: TGTGCCAGCAGCCCCGAGAAGGGCGGCTACACCTTC. Translation: CASSPEKGGYTF.

This clonotype was found a few times. The chain uses TRBV10-3 and TRBJ1-2; 7 nucleotides agree with TRBD1. The CDR3 extends over 13 amino acids. Germline loops: CDR1 ENHRY, CDR2 SYGVKD. V shed 6 bases, J shed 5 bases, and the junction held 6 bases outside the gene matches. As DNA, the CDR3 is TGTGCCATCAGGAGGGACAGCGTATATGGCTACACCTTC. It translates to CAIRRDSVYGYTF.

The rearrangement joins TRBV7-2 to TRBJ2-1; 10 bases are a match to TRBD2. Losses at the gene ends were 6 bases for V and 2 bases for J; bases not matched to a gene: 4. The CDR3 totals 15 residues. Germline CDR1 reads SGHTA; CDR2 reads FQGNSA. DNA for the CDR3: TGTGCCAGCAGACCCACTAGCGGGGCCTACAATGAGCAGTTCTTC. Its translation: CASRPTSGAYNEQFF.

V and J are TRBV7-2 and TRBJ2-7; D is unclear. Trimming cost V 2 bases and J 7 bases, with 18 bases left between them. Germline assignment: CDR1 SGHTA and CDR2 FQGNSA. The CDR3 runs to 15 residues. CDR3 region: CASSLYPGRYYEQYF. CDR3 DNA: TGTGCCAGCAGCTTATATCCAGGTCGGTACTATGAGCAGTACTTC. Variable domain in full (rest from reference TRBV7-2 and TRBJ2-7): GAGVSQSPSNKVTEKGKDVELRCDPISGHTALYWYRQSLGQGLEFLIYFQGNSAPDKSGLPSDRFSAERTGGSVSTLTIQRTQQEDSAVYLCASSLYPGRYYEQYFGPGTRLTVT.

The chain joins TRBV20-1 to TRBJ2-7; D remains unclear. The ends were cut back, 0 bases at V and 2 bases at J, with 17 bases in the middle. This CDR3 has 16 amino acids. The germline V gene has CDR1 DFQATT and CDR2 SNEGSKA (reference sequence). CDR3 in DNA: TGCAGTGCTAGAGATCTTAATAGCCTAACCCCCTACGAGCAGTACTTC. Translating it yields CSARDLNSLTPYEQYF.

V is TRBV7-9 and J is TRBJ1-4; D is perhaps TRBD1 (5 bases). This CDR3 region has 16 residues. V lost 1 base, J lost 1 base, and 10 bases lay in between. Germline CDR1 is SEHNR and CDR2 is FQNEAQ (reference sequence). This chain's CDR3 is CASSLVLQGTNEKLFF. DNA of the CDR3: TGTGCCAGCAGCTTAGTGCTTCAGGGAACTAATGAAAAACTGTTTTTT.